The rows below give T cell receptor beta chains drawn from one sample of a study of blood T cell repertoires in COVID-19. The protocol was immunoSEQ multiplex PCR, while the TCRdb copy is restricted to in-frame clones and leaves out a portion. The sample has roughly 220,000 clones; around 88% are singletons. Sequencing was carried out using PBMCs or T cells enriched from blood (not recorded which). The receptors originated from a woman aged 45 to 65 with acute COVID-19. CDR3s include the opening cysteine and the closing phenylalanine or tryptophan. Rows give clone size only sometimes, using once, few, many, or a class for an expanded clone.

>TRBJ2-5|TRBV5-1|-
CASTRTGSETQYF
>TRBJ1-5|TRBV27|-
CASSQAGQQPQHF
>TRBJ1-6|TRBV25-1|-
CASSGRTDNSPLHF
>TRBJ1-4|TRBV30|few
CAWSPPTGPNEKLFF
>TRBJ2-7|TRBV7-9|-
CASSPWDRADEQYF
>TRBJ1-2|TRBV7-9|few
CASRQGVTLGYTF
>TRBJ2-5|TRBV3-1/TRBV3-2|-
CASSQNIRGGETQYF
>TRBJ1-2|TRBV10-3|few
CAISEQDYGYTF
>TRBJ2-1|TRBV5-1|-
CASSLSGQILYEQFF
>TRBJ1-1|TRBV27|-
CASSLAGPSGTEAFF
>TRBJ2-1|TRBV27|-
CASRRAGGTYNEQFF
>TRBJ2-5|TRBV7-9|-
CASSDSQGVETQYF
>TRBJ2-7|TRBV4-3|-
CASSQSSGSSYEQYF
>TRBJ2-1|TRBV2|-
CASSDTVYNEQFF
>TRBJ1-5|TRBV27|-
CASSPGTPYSNQPQHF
>TRBJ1-5|TRBV18|-
CASSQGASSNQPQHF
>TRBJ2-5|TRBV7-2|-
CASSLAFRGGGTQYF
>TRBJ1-1|TRBV15|-
CATSRGAIINTEAFF
>TRBJ1-5|TRBV5-1|-
CASSPGTGNQPQHF
>TRBJ2-3|TRBV18|-
CASSKLAGDTQYF
>TRBJ2-2|TRBV4-1|-
CASSHYTGELFF